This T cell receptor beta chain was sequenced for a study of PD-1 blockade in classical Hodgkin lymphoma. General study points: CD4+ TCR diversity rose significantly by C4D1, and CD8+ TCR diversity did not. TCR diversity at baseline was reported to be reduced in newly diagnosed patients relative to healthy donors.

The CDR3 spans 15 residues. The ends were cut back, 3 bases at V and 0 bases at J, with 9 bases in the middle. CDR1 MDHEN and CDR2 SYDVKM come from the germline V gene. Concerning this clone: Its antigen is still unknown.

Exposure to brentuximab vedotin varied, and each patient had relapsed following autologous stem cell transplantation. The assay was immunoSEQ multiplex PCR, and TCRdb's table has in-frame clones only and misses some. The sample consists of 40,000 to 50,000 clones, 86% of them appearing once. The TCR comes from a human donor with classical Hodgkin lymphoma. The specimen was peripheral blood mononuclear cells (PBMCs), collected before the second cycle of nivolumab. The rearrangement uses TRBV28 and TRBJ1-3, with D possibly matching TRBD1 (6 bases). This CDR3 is CASSFAGVSGNTIYF. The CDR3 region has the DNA TGTGCCAGCAGTTTCGCAGGGGTCTCTGGAAACACCATATATTTT.